This T cell receptor beta chain comes out of a study of beta chain features in type 1 diabetes. Findings and limits, study-wide: HLA influence on TCRB rearrangement stayed unresolved here.

One heparinised draw of blood, averaging approximately 110 mL, came from each donor. The authors obtained over 95% purity in all sorted populations. J lost 9 bases, V lost 1 base, and 6 bases had no gene match. The CDR3 is made up of 14 amino acids. Looked up from germline, CDR1 is LGHNA and CDR2 is YSLEER. As regards this clone: The antigen is unknown.

Isolated RNA was reverse transcribed in full, so expressed TCRB transcripts were sequenced. Sequencing of naive, central memory and regulatory T cell samples gave an average of about 3.57 million reads. Sequenced by immunoSEQ multiplex PCR; TCRdb stores in-frame clones only, minus some. Of under 200,000 clones detected, 7.5% to 10% appear once; the ten largest clones hold approximately 0.69%. Material for sequencing was central memory CD4+ T cells from blood. The sequence derives from a man younger than 35 in good health. V usage is TRBV4-3 and J usage is TRBJ2-5; 9 nucleotides agree with TRBD2. CDR3 loop: CASSQASGVSAQYF. In DNA form, the CDR3 reads TGCGCCAGCAGCCAAGCTAGCGGGGTATCGGCCCAGTACTTC.